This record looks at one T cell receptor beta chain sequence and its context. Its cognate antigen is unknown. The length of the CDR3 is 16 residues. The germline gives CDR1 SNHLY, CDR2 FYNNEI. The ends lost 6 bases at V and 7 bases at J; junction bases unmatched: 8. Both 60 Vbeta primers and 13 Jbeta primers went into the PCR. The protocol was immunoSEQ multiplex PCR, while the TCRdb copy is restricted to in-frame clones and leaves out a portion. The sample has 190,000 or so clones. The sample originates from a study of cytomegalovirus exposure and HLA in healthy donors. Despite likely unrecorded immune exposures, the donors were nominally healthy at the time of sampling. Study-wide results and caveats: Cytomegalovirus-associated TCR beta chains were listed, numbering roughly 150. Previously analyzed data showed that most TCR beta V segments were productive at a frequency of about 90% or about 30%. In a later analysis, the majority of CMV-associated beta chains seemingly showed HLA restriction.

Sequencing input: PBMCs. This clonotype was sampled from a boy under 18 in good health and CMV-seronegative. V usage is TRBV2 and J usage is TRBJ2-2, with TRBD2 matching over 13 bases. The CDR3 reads CASRPTSGGVGGELFF. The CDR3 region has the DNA TGTGCCAGCAGGCCCACTAGCGGGGGGGTAGGCGGGGAGCTGTTTTTT.